These 20 T cell receptor beta chains share one sample of origin, sequenced in a study of regulatory T cells in long-lasting Graves disease (dated by TCRdb to about 2021). The library was obtained by multiplex PCR. The data were produced on an Illumina HiSeq 4000. To build TCR beta libraries, CDR3 regions were amplified by Arm-PCR using iRepertoire HTBI primers. TCRdb's own reprocessing of the public reads used fastp at Q25 and MiXCR and kept productive beta chains. Each entry is one CDR3 protein sequence, shown with its most common DNA and genes. The sample table records 440,000 or so distinct CDR3 sequences; under 15% of these occur just once. Of the sample, roughly 17% is held by the ten largest clones. The time point label here, explained by the study, means: newly diagnosed GD, antithyroid drugs for less than 3 months. For both TCR sequencing and RNA sequencing, RNA was extracted from PBMCs using TRIzol.

These data are also associated with another study on T cells in Graves' hyperthyroidism and ophthalmopathy.

Sequencing was performed on peripheral blood mononuclear cells (PBMCs), taken at new diagnosis, from a patient treated with antithyroid drugs. These receptors were taken from a woman under 40 with Graves disease. Donor details come from another sample of the same person, matched by shared clones.

In nucleotides, the CDR3 is TGCGCCAGCAGAAGAGGGTCGAGGAGTTTTAATTCACCCCTCCACTTT. The encoded protein is CASRRGSRSFNSPLHF. This chain joins TRBV4-1 and TRBJ1-6; D gene uncertain. This CDR3 has 16 residues. Germline V lookup: CDR1 MGHRA, CDR2 YSYEKL. Trimming took off 6 bases at V and 6 bases at J, with 18 bases between the two ends.

The sample holds many counts of this clonotype. The chain links TRBV4-1 to TRBJ2-7, with 8 positions matching TRBD2. V trimming: 1 base; J trimming: 5 bases; junction bases outside the gene matches: 4. Germline values: CDR1 MGHRA, CDR2 YSYEKL. This CDR3 is built from 14 residues. CDR3 region: CASSQAETSDEQYF. The CDR3 DNA is TGCGCCAGCAGCCAAGCCGAGACTAGCGACGAGCAGTACTTC.

The gene calls are TRBV4-1 and TRBJ1-1; no clear D gene. The CDR3 spans 12 residues. Germline-derived CDR1 and CDR2 are MGHRA and YSYEKL. V was shortened by 0 bases and J by 5 bases, with 4 bases between the two germline ends. CDR3 in DNA: TGCGCCAGCAGCCAAGAGGCAACTGAAGCTTTCTTT. Encoded protein: CASSQEATEAFF.

This clonotype was detected a few times. DNA for the CDR3: TGTGCCAGCACCCTACTCTCCTCTAGTCGGGGCGAGCAGTACTTC. As protein: CASTLLSSSRGEQYF. The chain links TRBV27 to TRBJ2-7, with a tentative D call TRBD2 (5 bases). Germline V gives CDR1 MNHEY, CDR2 SMNVEV (reference sequence). The CDR3 totals 15 residues. Trimming removed 7 bases at V and 6 bases at J, with 22 bases between.

This clonotype was counted between two and nine times. In DNA form, the CDR3 reads TGTGCCAGTAGAGCGGGAAGCTCCTACAATGAGCAGTTCTTC. Amino acids: CASRAGSSYNEQFF. V is TRBV19 and J is TRBJ2-1, with 7 bases identical to TRBD2. After removal of 6 bases from V and 0 bases from J, the junction contained 2 bases not matched to a gene. This CDR3 region has 14 residues. The germline gives CDR1 LNHDA, CDR2 SQIVND (reference sequence).

Concerning this clonotype: A much bigger clone sits one base away, suggesting this may be a read error. The V and J genes are TRBV6-2 or TRBV6-3 and TRBJ1-1, with 8 positions matching TRBD1. Trimming at V came to 5 bases and at J to 4 bases, leaving 6 bases not matched to a gene. Germline V lookup: CDR1 MNHEY, CDR2 SVGEGT. This CDR3 has 14 amino acids. This chain's CDR3 is CASSAGQGSTEAFF. CDR3 nucleotide sequence: TGTGCCAGCAGTGCCGGACAGGGATCCACTGAAGCTTTCTTT.

This clonotype came up a few times. The V gene is TRBV10-2, the J gene TRBJ2-1, with 9 bases lining up with TRBD1. V lost 6 bases to trimming and J lost 6 bases; unmatched junction nucleotides: 3. The germline gives CDR1 WSHSY, CDR2 SAAADI. The length of the CDR3 is 13 residues. The CDR3 loop is CASRGTGPNEQFF. Here the CDR3 DNA reads TGCGCCAGCAGGGGGACAGGGCCCAATGAGCAGTTCTTC.

In its sample, this clonotype was seen many times. This chain connects TRBV12-3 or TRBV12-4 to TRBJ2-4, with D maybe TRBD1 (6 bases). The CDR3 covers 15 residues. The V gene lost 5 bases and the J gene lost 1 base, with 12 bases spanning the gap. This CDR3 reads CASSQQGSAKNIQYF. The CDR3 nucleotides are TGTGCCAGCAGTCAACAGGGTTCGGCCAAAAACATTCAGTACTTC.

This clonotype was observed many times. The chain employs TRBV20-1 and TRBJ1-4; D ambiguous. This CDR3 comprises 15 residues. Germline lookup yields CDR1 DFQATT and CDR2 SNEGSKA (reference sequence). Trimming cost V 0 bases and J 8 bases, with 16 bases left between them. The CDR3 nucleotides read TGCAGTGCTAGAGAAAGCGAAGGGATAGGGGAAAAACTGTTTTTT. Translation gives CSARESEGIGEKLFF.

The J gene is TRBJ2-1, the V gene TRBV5-1; TRBD2 agrees at 10 bases. This CDR3 is built from 17 residues. CDR1 and CDR2 (germline): SGHRS, YFSETQ. Trimming at V came to 4 bases and at J to 6 bases, leaving 13 bases not matched to a gene. The CDR3 spells CASSRGRAGGPVNEQFF. As DNA, the CDR3 is TGCGCCAGCAGCCGCGGCCGAGCGGGAGGGCCGGTCAATGAGCAGTTCTTC.

This clonotype was seen many times. The chain is built from TRBV5-1 and TRBJ1-1; possibly TRBD1 for D (6 bases). V was pared by 1 base and J by 11 bases, with 15 bases between. The germline CDR1 and CDR2 sequences are SGHRS and YFSETQ. This CDR3 region has 13 residues. This chain's CDR3 is CASSLYRDGDAFF. The CDR3 DNA follows: TGCGCCAGCAGCTTGTACAGGGATGGTGACGCTTTCTTT.

The rearrangement joins TRBV5-1 to TRBJ2-1, with 14 positions matching TRBD2. Germline CDR1 SGHRS, CDR2 YFSETQ. The V gene end was trimmed by 3 bases and the J gene end by 8 bases; junction bases not matched to a gene: 4. The CDR3 contains 15 residues. CDR3 coding DNA: TGCGCCAGCAGCTGGGGGACTAGCGGGAGTTATGAGCAGTTCTTC. Its translation is CASSWGTSGSYEQFF. Complete variable domain (other parts from reference TRBV5-1 and TRBJ2-1): KAGVTQTPRYLIKTRGQQVTLSCSPISGHRSVSWYQQTPGQGLQFLFEYFSETQRNKGNFPGRFSGRQFSNSRSEMNVSTLELGDSALYLCASSWGTSGSYEQFFGPGTRLTVL.

With regard to this clonotype: A much larger clone lies one base from this, so it may be a read error. The rearrangement links TRBV20-1 to TRBJ2-4, with 11 nucleotides matching TRBD1. With the DNA end fitting TRBJ2-7 better, the J assignment may be wrong. CDR3 length: 14 amino acids. Germline CDR1 reads DFQATT; CDR2 reads SNEGSKA (reference sequence). CDR3 coding DNA: TGCAGTGCTAGAGAAACCGGGACAGGGGGCGAGCAGTACTTC. The encoded protein is CSARETGTGGEQYF.

There are many counts of this clonotype. The rearrangement joins TRBV5-4 to TRBJ2-1; D is uncertain. The CDR3 runs to 15 residues. The germline gives CDR1 SGHNT, CDR2 YYREEE (reference sequence). V lost 5 bases to trimming and J lost 8 bases, with 20 bases between them. Here the CDR3 reads CASRLPLGGKDEQFF. The CDR3 nucleotides read TGTGCCAGCAGGCTACCCCTAGGCGGCAAGGATGAGCAGTTCTTC.

V gene TRBV7-9 combines with J gene TRBJ2-7; D perhaps matches TRBD2 (5 bases). The ends were cut back, 3 bases at V and 6 bases at J, with 9 bases in the middle. CDR3 length: 12 amino acids. CDR1 is SEHNR and CDR2 is FQNEAQ in the germline V gene (reference sequence). The CDR3 is CASSFGELEQYF. The CDR3 region has the DNA TGTGCCAGCAGCTTTGGGGAGCTCGAGCAGTACTTC.

The sample holds a few counts of this clonotype. The chain links TRBV5-1 to TRBJ2-5; D ambiguous. Trimming left V 4 bases short and J 4 bases short, with 11 bases between. CDR1 and CDR2 (germline): SGHRS, YFSETQ. This CDR3 region has 13 residues. CDR3 sequence (DNA): TGCGCCAGCAGCCCGATAGGTCCAGAGACCCAGTACTTC. Its protein product is CASSPIGPETQYF.

This clonotype has only a few counts. The J gene is TRBJ2-7, the V gene TRBV11-2; TRBD2 might be the D (5 bases). This CDR3 comprises 16 residues. V was trimmed by 5 bases and J by 0 bases, leaving 17 bases between them. Per the germline V gene, CDR1 is SGHAT and CDR2 is FQNNGV. The CDR3 sequence: CASSTPGVGLSYEQYF. As DNA, the CDR3 is TGTGCCAGCAGCACCCCCGGGGTGGGCCTCTCCTACGAGCAGTACTTC.

This clonotype occurred many times. This chain links TRBV5-1 with TRBJ2-7, with 7 bases matching TRBD2. J gave up 0 bases and V 4 bases, and 7 bases lay outside the gene matches. Germline CDR1 and CDR2: SGHRS and YFSETQ. CDR3 length equals 15 residues. The CDR3 protein is CASSRGGGSSYEQYF. CDR3 nucleotides: TGCGCCAGCAGCCGTGGGGGGGGATCCTCCTACGAGCAGTACTTC.

V gene TRBV5-6 combines with J gene TRBJ2-1; no reliable D call. The CDR3 is 13 residues long. CDR1 is SGHDT and CDR2 is YYEEEE in the germline V gene. V lost 2 bases to trimming and J lost 8 bases, with 11 bases between them. In DNA form, the CDR3 reads TGTGCCAGCAGCTTATTAGCCCATGATGAGCAGTTCTTC. Encoded protein: CASSLLAHDEQFF.

On this clonotype: This may be a read error: a much more frequent sequence differs by one nucleotide. V gene TRBV7-9 combines with J gene TRBJ2-5; D possibly uses TRBD1 or TRBD2 (5 bases each). This CDR3 spans 12 amino acids. Germline V gene data show CDR1 as SEHNR and CDR2 as FQNEAQ (reference sequence). V lost 6 bases and J lost 5, with 10 bases in between. The CDR3 spells CASRWDVETQYF. CDR3 nucleotides: TGTGCCAGCAGATGGGACGTGGAGACCCAGTACTTC. Variable domain in full (rest from reference TRBV7-9 and TRBJ2-5): DTGVSQNPRHKITKRGQNVTFRCDPISEHNRLYWYRQTLGQGPEFLTYFQNEAQLEKSRLLSDRFSAERPKGSFSTLEIQRTEQGDSAMYLCASRWDVETQYFGPGTRLLVL.